This TCR beta chain was recovered during a study of Ad26.COV2.S vaccination and SARS-CoV-2 variants. Study-level background: A COV1001 Ad26.COV2.S trial-arm participant provided the sample. Intramuscular Ad26.COV2.S doses were given once or twice, 56 days apart. General study findings and limits: With respect to non-spike TCR breadth, vaccine and placebo recipients were similar.

For this clone: Its antigen is currently unknown.

Some clones are missing from TCRdb's copy, which holds only in-frame ones; the method was immunoSEQ multiplex PCR. The repertoire holds roughly 350,000 clones, with approximately 90% as singletons. The treatment denotes: around 19 received Ad26.COV2.S at low or high dose, single or two shots; a few received placebo; per-sample allocation not given. Samples came from day 63 after the first vaccine or placebo injection. Boston supplied an adult donor aged 18-55 years. This material consisted of peripheral blood, taken in a trial of Ad26.COV2.S vaccine versus placebo. The sequence was collected from a person aged 18-65 years who received the Ad26.COV2.S COVID-19 vaccine or a placebo.

This CDR3 reads CASSSDMWVNTGELFF. DNA for the CDR3: TGTGCCAGCAGCTCCGACATGTGGGTGAACACCGGGGAGCTGTTTTTT. The rearrangement joins TRBV7-9 to TRBJ2-2, with D unresolved. Germline CDR1 is SEHNR and CDR2 is FQNEAQ (reference sequence). This CDR3 comprises 16 residues. The ends were cut back, 4 bases at V and 1 base at J, with 13 bases in the middle.